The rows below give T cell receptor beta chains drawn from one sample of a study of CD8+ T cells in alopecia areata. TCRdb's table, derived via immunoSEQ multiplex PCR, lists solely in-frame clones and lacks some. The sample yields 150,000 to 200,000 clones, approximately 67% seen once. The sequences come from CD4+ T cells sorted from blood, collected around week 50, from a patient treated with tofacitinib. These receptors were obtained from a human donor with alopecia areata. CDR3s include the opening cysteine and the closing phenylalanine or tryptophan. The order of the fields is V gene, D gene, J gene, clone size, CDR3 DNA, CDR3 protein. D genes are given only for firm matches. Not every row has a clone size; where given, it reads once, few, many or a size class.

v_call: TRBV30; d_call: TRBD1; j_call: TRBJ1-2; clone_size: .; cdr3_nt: TGTGCCTGGAGTACCGGGACAGGGGCGTATGGCTACACCTTC; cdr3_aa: CAWSTGTGAYGYTF
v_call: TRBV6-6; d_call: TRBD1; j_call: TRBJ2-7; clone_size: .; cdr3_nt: TGTGCCAGCGGATACAGGGGGCTATCCTACGAGCAGTACTTC; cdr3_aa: CASGYRGLSYEQYF
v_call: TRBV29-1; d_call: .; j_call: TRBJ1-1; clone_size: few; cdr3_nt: TGCAGCGTTGCGGGAGATAGTCGAGCTTTCTTT; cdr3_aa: CSVAGDSRAFF
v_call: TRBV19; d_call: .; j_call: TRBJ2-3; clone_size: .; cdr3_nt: TGTGCCAGTATGGTCGGGGCTACAACAGATACGCAGTATTTT; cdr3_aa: CASMVGATTDTQYF
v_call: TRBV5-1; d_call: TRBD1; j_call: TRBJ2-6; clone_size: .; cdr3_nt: TGCGCCAGCAGCTTGGAAGGGACAGGGTTATTAGGTTCAAGCTCTGGGGCCAACGTCCTGACTTTC; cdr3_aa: CASSLEGTGLLGSSSGANVLTF
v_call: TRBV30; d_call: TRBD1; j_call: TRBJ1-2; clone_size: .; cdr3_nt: TGTGCCGGTACGACAGGGGTGTTAATCGGCTACACCTTC; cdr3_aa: CAGTTGVLIGYTF
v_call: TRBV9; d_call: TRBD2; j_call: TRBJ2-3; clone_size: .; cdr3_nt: TGTGCCAGCAGCGTGGCAGCGGGGGCTAACACAGATACGCAGTATTTT; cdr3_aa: CASSVAAGANTDTQYF
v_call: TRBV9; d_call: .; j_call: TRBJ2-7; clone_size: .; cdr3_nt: TGTGCCAGCAGCAGCGCACTGGACGAGCAGTACTTC; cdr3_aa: CASSSALDEQYF
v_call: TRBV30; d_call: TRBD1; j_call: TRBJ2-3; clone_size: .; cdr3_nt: TGTGCCTCACGACAGGGGGTTTCCACAGATACGCAGTATTTT; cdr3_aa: CASRQGVSTDTQYF
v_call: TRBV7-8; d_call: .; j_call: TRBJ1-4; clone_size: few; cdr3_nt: TGTGCCAGCAGCTTCACGCAGGGGAGGGGTGAAAAACTGTTTTTT; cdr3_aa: CASSFTQGRGEKLFF
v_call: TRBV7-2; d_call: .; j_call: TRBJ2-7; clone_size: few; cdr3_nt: TGTGCCAGCAGCCCCCGGCCGGGGTCCTACGAGCAGTACTTC; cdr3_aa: CASSPRPGSYEQYF
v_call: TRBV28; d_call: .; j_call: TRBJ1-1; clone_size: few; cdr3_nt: TGTGCCACCACCTACGGACGGGACTATGAAGCTTTCTTT; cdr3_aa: CATTYGRDYEAFF
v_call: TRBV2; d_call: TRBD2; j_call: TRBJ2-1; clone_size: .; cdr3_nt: TGTGCCAGCAGTCTCATCGGGACTAGCGGTGACAATGAGCAGTTCTTC; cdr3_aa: CASSLIGTSGDNEQFF
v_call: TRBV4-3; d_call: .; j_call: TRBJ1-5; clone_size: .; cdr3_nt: TGCGCCAGCAGCCAAGATCTGACCAGGGACTATCAGCCCCAGCATTTT; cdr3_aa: CASSQDLTRDYQPQHF
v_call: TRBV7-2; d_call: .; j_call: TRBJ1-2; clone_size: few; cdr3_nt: TGTGCCAGCAGCTTAGTCTCATATGGCTACACCTTC; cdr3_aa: CASSLVSYGYTF
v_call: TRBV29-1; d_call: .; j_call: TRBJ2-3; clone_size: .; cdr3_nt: TGCAGCGTCGACCCTAAGGGATCTACAGATACGCAGTATTTT; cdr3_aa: CSVDPKGSTDTQYF
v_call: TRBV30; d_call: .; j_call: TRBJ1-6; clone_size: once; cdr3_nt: TGTGCCTGGAGGGAGTCTAATTCACCCCTCCACTTT; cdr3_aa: CAWRESNSPLHF
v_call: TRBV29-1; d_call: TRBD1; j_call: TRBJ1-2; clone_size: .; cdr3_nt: TGCAGCGTCCTCTGGACAGGCTCCGACTATGGCTACACCTTC; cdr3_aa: CSVLWTGSDYGYTF
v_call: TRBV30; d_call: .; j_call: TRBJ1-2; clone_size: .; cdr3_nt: TGTGCCTGGAGTGGACACATCTATGGCTACACCTTC; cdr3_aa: CAWSGHIYGYTF
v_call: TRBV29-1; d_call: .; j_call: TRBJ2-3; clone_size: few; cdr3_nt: TGCAGCGTTGAGTTTCCGAGGGGTGGGGATACGCAGTATTTT; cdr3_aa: CSVEFPRGGDTQYF
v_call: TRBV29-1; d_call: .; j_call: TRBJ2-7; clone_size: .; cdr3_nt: TGCAGCGTTGGACAGGGAGGTTACGAGCAGTACTTC; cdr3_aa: CSVGQGGYEQYF
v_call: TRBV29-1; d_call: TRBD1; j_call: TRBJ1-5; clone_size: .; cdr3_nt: TGCAGCGTTTCACAGGGGGTACAGCAGCCCCAGCATTTT; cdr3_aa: CSVSQGVQQPQHF
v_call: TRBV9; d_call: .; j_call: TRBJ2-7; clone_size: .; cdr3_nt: TGTGCCAGCAGCGTAGCCTCTGGGGCTCCCTACGAGCAGTACTTC; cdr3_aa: CASSVASGAPYEQYF
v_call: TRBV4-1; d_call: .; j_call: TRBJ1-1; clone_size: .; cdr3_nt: TGCGCCAGCAGCCAAGAATGGGGCGGTGAAGCTTTCTTT; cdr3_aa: CASSQEWGGEAFF
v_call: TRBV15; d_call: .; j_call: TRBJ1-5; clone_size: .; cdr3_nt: TGTGCCACCAGCAGAGTGGGTCAGCCCCAGCATTTT; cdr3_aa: CATSRVGQPQHF
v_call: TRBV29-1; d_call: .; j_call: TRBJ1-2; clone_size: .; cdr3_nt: TGCAGCGTTGAATTAGAAGTTGGCTACACCTTC; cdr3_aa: CSVELEVGYTF
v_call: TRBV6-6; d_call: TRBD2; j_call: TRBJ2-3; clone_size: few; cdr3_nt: TGTGCCAGCAGTTATTATGGCGGGGGGACAGATACGCAGTATTTT; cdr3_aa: CASSYYGGGTDTQYF
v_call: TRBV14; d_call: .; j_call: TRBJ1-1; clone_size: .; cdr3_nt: TGTGCCAGCAGCCAAGACCTATGGGACGGGGGTGAAGCTTTCTTT; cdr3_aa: CASSQDLWDGGEAFF
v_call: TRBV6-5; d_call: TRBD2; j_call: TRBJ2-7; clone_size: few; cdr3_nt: TGTGCCAGCAGTGCGGGGGTACGCGAGCAGTACTTC; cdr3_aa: CASSAGVREQYF
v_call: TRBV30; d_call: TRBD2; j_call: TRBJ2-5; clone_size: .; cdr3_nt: TGTGCCTGGAGTCCAGCGGGGGGGGAAGAGACCCAGTACTTC; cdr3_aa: CAWSPAGGEETQYF
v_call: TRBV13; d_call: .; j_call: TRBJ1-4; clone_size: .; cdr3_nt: TGTGCCAGCAGTCCAAGGACCACCGGGGAAAAACTGTTTTTT; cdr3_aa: CASSPRTTGEKLFF
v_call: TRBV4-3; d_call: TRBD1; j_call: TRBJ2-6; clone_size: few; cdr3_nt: TGCGCCAGCAGCCAAGAAGTGACAGGGGCCGTCTCTGGGGCCAACGTCCTGACTTTC; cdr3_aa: CASSQEVTGAVSGANVLTF
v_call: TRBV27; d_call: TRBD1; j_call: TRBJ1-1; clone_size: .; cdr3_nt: TGTGCCAGCAGTTTCGGGACAGGGTTTAGCACTGAAGCTTTCTTT; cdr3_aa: CASSFGTGFSTEAFF
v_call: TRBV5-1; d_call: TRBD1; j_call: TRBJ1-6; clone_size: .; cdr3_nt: TGCGCCAGCAGCCCTGGCACCGGGACAGGGGATTCACCCCTCCACTTT; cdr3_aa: CASSPGTGTGDSPLHF